Each of the 23 T cell receptor beta chains below was sequenced from the same sample in a study of blood T cell repertoires in COVID-19. TCRdb's copy holds only in-frame clones and misses some; the assay was immunoSEQ multiplex PCR. The sample includes approximately 150,000 clones, approximately 86% seen only once; the top ten take around 18%. Material for sequencing was PBMCs or T cells enriched from blood (not recorded which). Source of these receptors: a man aged 55 to 70 who had recovered from COVID-19.

The chain combines TRBV27 with TRBJ2-1, with D hard to call. The germline V and J ends were trimmed by 1 base and 0 bases, with 7 bases remaining between them. The CDR3 is 15 residues long. Per germline, CDR1 MNHEY and CDR2 SMNVEV (reference sequence). This CDR3 reads CASSLLPSSYNEQFF. Written as DNA, the CDR3 is TGTGCCAGCAGTTTATTACCCAGCTCCTACAATGAGCAGTTCTTC.

This chain uses TRBV2 with TRBJ2-1; 9 bases map to TRBD2. This CDR3 is built from 16 residues. CDR1 is SNHLY, CDR2 FYNNEI, per germline. With V trimmed by 2 bases and J by 8 bases, 10 bases remained unmatched. The chain's CDR3 is CASSETGLAGRDEQFF. CDR3 DNA: TGTGCCAGCAGTGAAACGGGGCTAGCGGGAAGAGATGAGCAGTTCTTC.

The rearrangement links TRBV7-8 to TRBJ1-3; D is ambiguous. Per germline, CDR1 SGHVS and CDR2 FQNEAQ. Trimming shortened V by 5 bases and J by 4 bases, and 12 bases separated the two germline ends. There are 14 residues in the CDR3. The chain's CDR3 is CASSLLGSGNTIYF. The CDR3 DNA reads as TGTGCCAGCAGCCTCCTAGGGAGCGGAAACACCATATATTTT.

This chain uses TRBV3-1 (or the pseudogene TRBV3-2) with TRBJ2-7, with TRBD2 matching over 9 bases. V gave up 3 bases and J gave up 5 bases; unmatched junction bases: 5. The V gene's germline CDR1 is LGHDT and CDR2 YNNKEL (reference sequence). The CDR3 runs 14 residues. In nucleotides, the CDR3 is TGTGCCAGCAGCCATAATAGCGGGAGTCACGAGCAGTACTTC. Translated: CASSHNSGSHEQYF.

In the case of this clone: In the same sample, other DNA sequences code for this CDR3. This chain links TRBV28 with TRBJ1-5, with 10 bases identical to TRBD1. V lost 5 bases and J lost 4; bases outside the gene matches: 2. The CDR3 extends over 14 amino acids. Germline V gene data show CDR1 as MDHEN and CDR2 as SYDVKM. As DNA, the CDR3 is TGTGCCAGCAGTCGGACAGGGGGAAATCAGCCCCAGCATTTT. It specifies CASSRTGGNQPQHF. Full variable domain (remainder filled in from reference TRBV28 and TRBJ1-5): DVKVTQSSRYLVKRTGEKVFLECVQDMDHENMFWYRQDPGLGLRLIYFSYDVKMKEKGDIPEGYSVSREKKERFSLILESASTNQTSMYLCASSRTGGNQPQHFGDGTRLSIL.

The chain couples TRBV28 to TRBJ1-4; 8 positions agree with TRBD1. J gave up 4 bases and V 6 bases, and 7 bases lay outside the gene matches. Germline-derived CDR1 and CDR2 are MDHEN and SYDVKM. This CDR3 spans 15 amino acids. CDR3 residues: CASSPTGGSNEKLFF. CDR3 DNA: TGTGCCAGCAGCCCTACAGGGGGAAGTAATGAAAAACTGTTTTTT.

The chain links TRBV6-5 to TRBJ2-7; TRBD1 agrees at 9 bases. The germline V gene encodes CDR1 MNHEY and CDR2 SVGAGI. With V trimmed by 6 bases and J by 5 bases, 2 bases remained unmatched. The CDR3 length is 12 residues. CDR3 protein: CASRGQGNEQYF. The CDR3 bases are TGTGCCAGCAGAGGACAGGGGAACGAGCAGTACTTC.

V usage is TRBV9 and J usage is TRBJ2-7; TRBD1 agrees at 7 bases. The CDR3 is made up of 15 amino acids. V shed 0 bases, J shed 0 bases, and the junction held 3 bases outside the gene matches. CDR1 is SGDLS, CDR2 YYNGEE, per germline. CDR3 amino acids: CASSVAAGGSYEQYF. In nucleotides, the CDR3 is TGTGCCAGCAGCGTAGCTGCAGGGGGCTCCTACGAGCAGTACTTC.

The chain employs TRBV5-5 and TRBJ2-7; 13 bases are a match to TRBD2. The germline CDR1 and CDR2 sequences are SGHKS and YYEKEE (reference sequence). The V segment lost 3 bases and the J segment 6 bases; nucleotides outside the gene matches: 15. CDR3 size: 18 residues. The CDR3 loop is CASSYKGLAGAAAGEQYF. DNA of the CDR3: TGTGCCAGCAGCTATAAAGGACTAGCGGGAGCCGCCGCCGGCGAGCAGTACTTC.

The gene calls are TRBV3-1 (or the pseudogene TRBV3-2) and TRBJ1-5, with unresolved D. There are 13 residues in the CDR3. V was shortened by 0 bases and J by 5 bases, with 5 bases between the two germline ends. CDR1 is LGHDT and CDR2 is YNNKEL in the germline V gene (reference sequence). CDR3 DNA: TGTGCCAGCAGCCAAGATGCGGATCAGCCCCAGCATTTT. The encoded protein is CASSQDADQPQHF.

The genes are TRBV30 and TRBJ2-1; perhaps TRBD2 as D (6 bases). The CDR3 extends over 20 amino acids. CDR1 GTSNPN and CDR2 SVGIG come from the germline V gene (reference sequence). Trimming stripped 5 bases from V and 0 bases from J, with 29 bases between. The DNA of the CDR3 is TGTGCCTGGGCCGCACGGAACAACTCTTGGCGGGGCTACTCCTACAATGAGCAGTTCTTC. As protein: CAWAARNNSWRGYSYNEQFF.

The chain uses TRBV9 and TRBJ2-7; D might be TRBD1 (6 bases). CDR1 and CDR2 (germline): SGDLS, YYNGEE. The CDR3 extends over 17 amino acids. The germline V and J ends were trimmed by 9 bases and 0 bases, with 25 bases remaining between them. CDR3 nucleotides: TGTGCCACAAGTCCTCTAACAGGGCTGATGAGCTCCTACGAGCAGTACTTC. The encoded protein is CATSPLTGLMSSYEQYF.

This rearrangement joins TRBV7-9 to TRBJ2-5; 11 bases are a match to TRBD2. The trim removed 8 bases at V and 5 bases at J, leaving 4 bases unmatched. Germline V gives CDR1 SEHNR, CDR2 FQNEAQ (reference sequence). CDR3 length: 13 residues. The CDR3 protein is CASHSGGGETQYF. DNA of the CDR3: TGTGCCAGCCATAGCGGGGGGGGCGAGACCCAGTACTTC.

V is TRBV15 and J is TRBJ2-3; D call uncertain. V was pared by 3 bases and J by 3 bases, with 10 bases between. The CDR3 is 14 amino acids. Germline V gives CDR1 LNHNV, CDR2 YYDKDF (reference sequence). In DNA form, the CDR3 reads TGTGCCACCAGCAGGAAGCCCTTTACAGATACGCAGTATTTT. Translating gives CATSRKPFTDTQYF.

The V call is TRBV5-1, the J call TRBJ2-7; D gene ambiguous. The length of the CDR3 is 14 residues. The V gene lost 0 bases and the J gene lost 0 bases, with 7 bases spanning the gap. Germline values: CDR1 SGHRS, CDR2 YFSETQ. The CDR3 nucleotides read TGCGCCAGCAGCTTGGGGGCCGGCTCCTACGAGCAGTACTTC. Encoded protein: CASSLGAGSYEQYF.

This clone was counted a single time. The chain joins TRBV7-3 to TRBJ2-7; D gene ambiguous. The CDR3 length is 16 residues. Trimming stripped 1 base from V and 0 bases from J, with 13 bases between. Per germline, CDR1 SGHTA and CDR2 FQGTGA. The CDR3 nucleotides are TGTGCCAGCAGCTTAATTCGAGGCCGAAGCTCCTACGAGCAGTACTTC. Encoded protein: CASSLIRGRSSYEQYF. The full variable domain, with the rest looked up from reference TRBV7-3 and TRBJ2-7, is GAGVSQTPSNKVTEKGKYVELRCDPISGHTALYWYRQSLGQGPEFLIYFQGTGAADDSGLPNDRFFAVRPEGSVSTLKIQRTERGDSAVYLCASSLIRGRSSYEQYFGPGTRLTVT.

The chain carries TRBV5-8 and TRBJ1-1, with 8 bases matching TRBD1. The CDR3 runs to 15 residues. Per the germline V gene, CDR1 is SGHTS and CDR2 is YDEGEE. After removal of 2 bases from V and 6 bases from J, the junction contained 9 bases not matched to a gene. CDR3: CASSLRPSGGPEAFF. The CDR3 DNA reads TGTGCCAGCAGCTTACGACCTTCAGGGGGCCCTGAAGCTTTCTTT.

The CDR3 DNA reads TGTGCCAGCAAGGGGGCGCGGTCGGGAAACACCATATATTTT. It encodes CASKGARSGNTIYF. The chain is built from TRBV28 and TRBJ1-3, with 7 bases identical to TRBD1. This CDR3 is built from 14 residues. The J segment lost 4 bases and the V segment lost 7 bases, leaving 7 bases of the junction unmatched. The V gene's germline CDR1 is MDHEN and CDR2 SYDVKM.

This clone occurred many times. This chain joins TRBV7-8 and TRBJ2-3; D may be TRBD1 (5 bases). V lost 1 base and J 11 bases, leaving 16 bases between the germline ends. The CDR3 extends over 14 amino acids. Germline CDR1 and CDR2: SGHVS and FQNEAQ. Here the CDR3 DNA reads TGTGCCAGCAGCTTAGAAGGGGTCGCGCCTGGGCAGTATTTT. This encodes CASSLEGVAPGQYF.

The V and J genes are TRBV30 and TRBJ1-6; D perhaps matches TRBD1 (5 bases). V lost 0 bases, J lost 10 bases, and 10 bases lay in between. The CDR3 covers 13 residues. The V gene's germline CDR1 is GTSNPN and CDR2 SVGIG (reference sequence). This CDR3 reads CAWSVSGDSPLHF. The CDR3 DNA is TGTGCCTGGAGTGTGTCGGGGGACTCACCCCTCCACTTT.

This clone appeared a single time. The chain uses TRBV7-8 and TRBJ1-6; 9 nucleotides agree with TRBD1. The junction had 4 bases not matched to a gene; V was cut back by 4 bases and J by 9 bases. The CDR3 extends over 14 amino acids. CDR1 and CDR2 (germline): SGHVS, FQNEAQ. The CDR3: CASSSGTGISPLHF. The CDR3 DNA reads TGTGCCAGCAGCTCCGGGACAGGGATTTCACCCCTCCACTTT.

The rearrangement joins TRBV28 to TRBJ1-4; 11 bases are a match to TRBD1. Germline V gene data show CDR1 as MDHEN and CDR2 as SYDVKM. The CDR3 is made up of 15 amino acids. V shed 6 bases, J shed 7 bases, and the junction held 7 bases outside the gene matches. CDR3 sequence (DNA): TGTGCCAGCAGCACTCCGGGACAGGGGGTTGAAAAACTGTTTTTT. As protein: CASSTPGQGVEKLFF.

The V call is TRBV27, the J call TRBJ2-1; 8 bases are a match to TRBD2. V was pared by 5 bases and J by 9 bases, with 21 bases of the junction left unmatched. In germline, CDR1 is MNHEY, CDR2 SMNVEV (reference sequence). This CDR3 is 18 amino acids long. The DNA of the CDR3 is TGTGCCAGCAGTGTCCTTTGGGTTTTCGGGGGGGACCCGAGTGAGCAGTTCTTC. It specifies CASSVLWVFGGDPSEQFF.